This T cell receptor (beta chain) was captured by sequencing in a study of cytomegalovirus exposure and HLA in healthy donors. Study findings and constraints: It was in a later analysis that TCR association rates were seen to vary by HLA locus, highest for DRB1 and lowest for HLA-C. CMV antigen specificity of three CMV-associated chains was confirmed in vitro. The authors listed around 150 TCR beta chains as cytomegalovirus-associated.

The CDR3 sequence is 15 residues long. The germline V gene has CDR1 SGHTS and CDR2 YDEGEE. V was cut by 4 bases and J by 3 bases, with 14 bases left in between. Primers included in the PCR were 60 Vbeta and 13 Jbeta primers. Data came from immunoSEQ multiplex PCR; TCRdb stores just in-frame clones and leaves some out. The data show over 100,000 clones, with about three quarters seen just once and roughly 5.9% held by the top ten. Note on this clone: What it binds is not known.

Sequencing was done on a sample of PBMCs. The receptor was derived from a man aged 60 to 69 in good health and CMV-seropositive. V gene TRBV5-8 combines with J gene TRBJ1-5, with D perhaps TRBD1 (6 bases). In nucleotides, the CDR3 is TGTGCCAGCAGCGTCCCCGGACAGTACAATCAGCCCCAGCATTTT. Its protein product is CASSVPGQYNQPQHF.